The 20 T cell receptor beta chains below come from one sample, sequenced in a study of control samples from healthy donors and cancer patients. This table comes from immunoSEQ multiplex PCR, and its TCRdb copy is limited to in-frame clones, with some not included. The sample yields approximately 220,000 clones, roughly 94% seen once. Sequencing was carried out using blood. These receptors came from a man aged 50-59 years in good health.

V is TRBV5-1 and J is TRBJ1-1; D not resolved. V lost 6 bases and J lost 1, with 13 bases in between. This CDR3 has 14 residues. Germline-derived CDR1 and CDR2 are SGHRS and YFSETQ. CDR3 residues: CASTVTPANTEAFF. CDR3 DNA: TGCGCCAGCACCGTGACACCCGCGAACACTGAAGCTTTCTTT. The variable domain in full, with the rest retrieved from reference TRBV5-1 and TRBJ1-1, is KAGVTQTPRYLIKTRGQQVTLSCSPISGHRSVSWYQQTPGQGLQFLFEYFSETQRNKGNFPGRFSGRQFSNSRSEMNVSTLELGDSALYLCASTVTPANTEAFFGQGTRLTVV.

This rearrangement joins TRBV27 to TRBJ1-2; D possibly corresponds to TRBD1 (6 bases). This CDR3 region has 13 residues. CDR1 and CDR2 (germline): MNHEY, SMNVEV (reference sequence). Trimming cost V 5 bases and J 8 bases, with 15 bases left between them. The CDR3 loop is CASSPSGAGGYTF. The CDR3 nucleotides are TGTGCCAGCAGTCCCTCGGGGGCTGGGGGCTACACCTTC.

The V call is TRBV28, the J call TRBJ1-1; D possibly corresponds to TRBD1 (5 bases). The CDR3 contains 14 residues. Trimming left V 5 bases short and J 1 base short, with 11 bases between. Germline V gene lookup returns CDR1 MDHEN and CDR2 SYDVKM. In nucleotides, the CDR3 is TGTGCCAGCAGTGCAAGTGGGGGGAACACTGAAGCTTTCTTT. It translates to CASSASGGNTEAFF.

The rearrangement links TRBV30 to TRBJ1-1; 8 bases line up with TRBD1. The germline V gene has CDR1 GTSNPN and CDR2 SVGIG (reference sequence). CDR3 size: 12 residues. The ends lost 4 bases at V and 4 bases at J; junction bases unmatched: 2. The CDR3 loop reads CAWIQGGTEAFF. CDR3 bases: TGTGCCTGGATACAGGGGGGCACTGAAGCTTTCTTT. The entire variable domain, with the rest obtained from reference TRBV30 and TRBJ1-1, is as follows: SQTIHQWPATLVQPVGSPLSLECTVEGTSNPNLYWYRQAAGRGLQLLFYSVGIGQISSEVPQNLSASRPQDRQFILSSKKLLLSDSGFYLCAWIQGGTEAFFGQGTRLTVV.

This chain joins TRBV5-1 and TRBJ2-7; D is undetermined. The V gene's germline CDR1 is SGHRS and CDR2 YFSETQ. This CDR3 is built from 13 residues. V lost 0 bases to trimming and J lost 3 bases, with 7 bases between them. This CDR3 is CASSLGGNYEQYF. The CDR3 DNA reads TGCGCCAGCAGCTTGGGAGGCAACTACGAGCAGTACTTC.

V gene TRBV28 combines with J gene TRBJ1-2; D may be TRBD1 (5 bases). Trimming cost V 5 bases and J 8 bases, with 24 bases left between them. The germline gives CDR1 MDHEN, CDR2 SYDVKM. The CDR3 runs 16 residues. CDR3 nucleotide sequence: TGTGCCAGCAGTCCCGCGGGGCAGTGGCCCCGGGGAGGCTACACCTTC. Translating it yields CASSPAGQWPRGGYTF.

The genes are TRBV19 and TRBJ1-5; 10 positions agree with TRBD1. Germline values: CDR1 LNHDA, CDR2 SQIVND (reference sequence). V lost 4 bases to trimming and J lost 3 bases; unmatched junction nucleotides: 12. The CDR3 is 18 residues long. The CDR3 spells CASSRGQGSQTTNQPQHF. DNA of the CDR3: TGTGCCAGTAGTAGGGGACAGGGGAGCCAAACAACCAATCAGCCCCAGCATTTT.

The genes are TRBV23-1 and TRBJ1-4; no reliable D call. TRBV23-1 is an ORF for which the function is uncertain. The CDR3 is made up of 11 amino acids. V was clipped by 3 bases and J by 13 bases, with 9 bases between them. As DNA, the CDR3 is TGCGCCAGCAGTCAGAGTGTCGGACTGTTTTTT. Translation: CASSQSVGLFF.

The V gene is TRBV10-3, the J gene TRBJ2-1, with a weak D call TRBD1 (6 bases). Germline V CDR1 and CDR2: ENHRY, SYGVKD. This CDR3 comprises 13 residues. V was trimmed by 9 bases and J by 5 bases, leaving 14 bases between them. Here the CDR3 DNA reads TGTGCCATACAGGGTGCGTGGGACAATGAGCAGTTCTTC. Protein: CAIQGAWDNEQFF.

The V call is TRBV6-5, the J call TRBJ2-7, with a tentative D call TRBD1 (5 bases). This CDR3 is built from 15 residues. CDR1 and CDR2 (germline): MNHEY, SVGAGI. Deletions cut 7 bases from V and 2 bases from J, with 18 bases between. The CDR3 loop reads CASTGEGAKTYEQYF. Written as DNA, the CDR3 is TGTGCCAGCACCGGAGAAGGGGCAAAGACCTACGAGCAGTACTTC.

The rearrangement links TRBV7-9 to TRBJ1-1, with TRBD1 identical over 9 bases. The CDR3 has 13 residues. Germline CDR1 and CDR2: SEHNR and FQNEAQ (reference sequence). With V trimmed by 6 bases and J by 4 bases, 3 bases remained unmatched. CDR3: CASSTQGATEAFF. DNA for the CDR3: TGTGCCAGCAGTACACAGGGGGCCACTGAAGCTTTCTTT.

The chain couples TRBV28 to TRBJ1-5, with 7 bases lining up with TRBD1. V lost 3 bases to trimming and J lost 4 bases; unmatched junction nucleotides: 15. CDR1 is MDHEN and CDR2 is SYDVKM in the germline V gene. The CDR3 spans 18 residues. The CDR3 reads CASSFPRGGGLGNQPQHF. In DNA form, the CDR3 reads TGTGCCAGCAGTTTCCCCCGCGGAGGGGGCCTGGGAAATCAGCCCCAGCATTTT.

Worth noting for this clone: Other DNA sequences in this specimen translate into the identical CDR3. The genes are TRBV5-1 and TRBJ1-3; perhaps TRBD1 as D (6 bases). The V end lost 2 bases, the J end lost 7 bases, and 10 bases lay between the germline ends. CDR3 length: 13 amino acids. Germline loops: CDR1 SGHRS, CDR2 YFSETQ. CDR3 amino acids: CASSLGGGNTIYF. The CDR3 DNA reads TGCGCCAGCAGCTTAGGAGGGGGTAACACCATATATTTT.

In its sample, this clone was seen once. V gene TRBV27 combines with J gene TRBJ1-5; D ambiguous. The CDR3 is made up of 21 amino acids. The V end was cut by 0 bases, the J end by 0 bases, with 24 bases between. The germline V gene encodes CDR1 MNHEY and CDR2 SMNVEV (reference sequence). The CDR3 reads CASSLSAPGSLLFHSNQPQHF. For the CDR3, the DNA is TGTGCCAGCAGTTTATCCGCTCCGGGTTCCTTATTATTCCATAGCAATCAGCCCCAGCATTTT.

This chain links TRBV12-5 with TRBJ1-1; 8 nucleotides agree with TRBD1. Germline V lookup: CDR1 LGHNT, CDR2 FRNRAP. This CDR3 has 14 residues. Losses at the gene ends were 5 bases for V and 5 bases for J; bases not matched to a gene: 7. The CDR3, as DNA: TGTGCTAGTGGTCCAGGACAGGGCCGGACTGAAGCTTTCTTT. This codes for CASGPGQGRTEAFF.

The chain couples TRBV28 to TRBJ1-5; D is ambiguous. This CDR3 is 14 amino acids long. Per the germline V gene, CDR1 is MDHEN and CDR2 is SYDVKM. The ends were cut back, 2 bases at V and 8 bases at J, with 13 bases in the middle. The CDR3 DNA reads TGTGCCAGCAGTTTAAATCCGGTGGGAGAGCCCCAGCATTTT. This sequence encodes CASSLNPVGEPQHF.

The chain has TRBV5-1 and TRBJ1-5, with D possibly TRBD1 on 6 matching bases. From germline, CDR1 is SGHRS and CDR2 YFSETQ. This CDR3 has 15 residues. V was clipped by 4 bases and J by 4 bases, with 15 bases between them. The CDR3 reads CASSIQGDPNQPQHF. CDR3 DNA sequence: TGCGCCAGCAGCATACAGGGAGACCCGAATCAGCCCCAGCATTTT.

The CDR3 spells CASSTSGQGRKPQHF. For the CDR3, the DNA is TGTGCCAGCAGTACCTCCGGACAGGGGAGGAAGCCCCAGCATTTT. V usage is TRBV28 and J usage is TRBJ1-5; TRBD1 aligns across 9 bases. The junction had 10 bases not matched to a gene; V was cut back by 5 bases and J by 8 bases. This CDR3 region has 15 residues. Per germline, CDR1 MDHEN and CDR2 SYDVKM.

The V gene is TRBV24-1, the J gene TRBJ1-4, with a tentative D call TRBD1 (6 bases). Per germline, CDR1 KGHDR and CDR2 SFDVKD. V dropped 4 bases and J dropped 7 bases, with 12 bases sitting between them. The CDR3 is 14 residues long. CDR3 nucleotide sequence: TGTGCCACCAGTGACTCGCGACAGGCTGAAAAACTGTTTTTT. As protein: CATSDSRQAEKLFF.

The chain carries TRBV18 and TRBJ1-6, with TRBD1 matching over 7 bases. Germline V CDR1 and CDR2: KGHSH, LQKENI. The CDR3 runs to 16 residues. Trimming took 3 bases from V and 7 from J; bases not matched to a gene: 9. The CDR3 spells CASSPDTTGLNSPLHF. The CDR3 region has the DNA TGTGCCAGCTCACCTGATACGACAGGGTTAAATTCACCCCTCCACTTT.